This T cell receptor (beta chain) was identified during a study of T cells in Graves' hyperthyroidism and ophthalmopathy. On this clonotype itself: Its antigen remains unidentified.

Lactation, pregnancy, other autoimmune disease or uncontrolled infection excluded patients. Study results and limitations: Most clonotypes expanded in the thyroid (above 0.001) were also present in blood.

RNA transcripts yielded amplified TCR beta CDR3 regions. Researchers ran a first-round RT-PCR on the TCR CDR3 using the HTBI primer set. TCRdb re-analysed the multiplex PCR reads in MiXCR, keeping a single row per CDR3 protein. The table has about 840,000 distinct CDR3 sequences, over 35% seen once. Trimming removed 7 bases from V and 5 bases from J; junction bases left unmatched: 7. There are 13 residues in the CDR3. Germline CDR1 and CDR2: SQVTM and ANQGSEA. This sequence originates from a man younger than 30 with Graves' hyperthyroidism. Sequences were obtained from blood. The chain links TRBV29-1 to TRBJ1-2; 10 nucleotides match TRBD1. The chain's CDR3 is CSASGTGEYGYTF. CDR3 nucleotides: TGCAGCGCATCCGGGACAGGGGAGTATGGCTACACCTTC.